A single sample gave rise to the 2 T cell receptor beta chains below, sequenced in a study of early T cells in non-severe SARS-CoV-2 infection. TCRdb re-called the 5' RACE reads through MiXCR, storing one row per CDR3 protein. The sample records approximately 70,000 distinct CDR3 sequences, approximately 4.5% being singletons. Source: whole blood, taken at baseline. The source of these receptors is an adult who was a healthcare worker with PCR-confirmed SARS-CoV-2 infection or an uninfected control (not recorded which). The donor label of this sample is uncertain.

This clonotype appeared many times. This chain uses TRBV20-1 with TRBJ2-7; D possibly uses TRBD1 or TRBD2 (5 bases each). Trimming shortened V by 6 bases and J by 6 bases, and 12 bases separated the two germline ends. CDR3 length: 11 amino acids. The germline V gene has CDR1 DFQATT and CDR2 SNEGSKA (reference sequence). CDR3 nucleotides: TGCAGTGCGCTCAGGGAGTCCGAGCAGTACTTC. It is translated as CSALRESEQYF.

J is TRBJ2-1 and V is TRBV21-1; the table calls TRBD1, which could not be checked here. TRBV21-1 is a pseudogene locus. CDR3 length: 11 amino acids. The CDR3 protein is CARQGSLEQFF. DNA for the CDR3: TGTGCCAGACAGGGTTCGCTTGAGCAGTTCTTC.